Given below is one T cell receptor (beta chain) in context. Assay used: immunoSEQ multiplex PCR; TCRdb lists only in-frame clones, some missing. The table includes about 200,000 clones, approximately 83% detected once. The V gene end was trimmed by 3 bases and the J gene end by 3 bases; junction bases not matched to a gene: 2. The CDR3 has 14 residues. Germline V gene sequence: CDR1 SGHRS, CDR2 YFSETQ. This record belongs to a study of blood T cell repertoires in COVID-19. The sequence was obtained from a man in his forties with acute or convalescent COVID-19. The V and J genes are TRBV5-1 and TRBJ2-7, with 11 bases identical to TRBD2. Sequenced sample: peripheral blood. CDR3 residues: CASSWGTSGYEQYF. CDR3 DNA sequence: TGCGCCAGCAGCTGGGGGACTAGCGGCTACGAGCAGTACTTC.